These 23 T cell receptor beta chains came from one sample sequenced in a study of blood T cell repertoires in COVID-19. Repertoires were generated with immunoSEQ multiplex PCR, while TCRdb's copy carries only in-frame clones and drops some. The sample comprises about 70,000 clones, roughly nine tenths of which are singletons, and roughly 3.9% rests with the top ten. Sequencing was performed on peripheral blood. The receptors were sampled from a man between 65 and 85 years old with active COVID-19.

V is TRBV2 and J is TRBJ1-6; unclear D gene. CDR1 and CDR2 (germline): SNHLY, FYNNEI. This CDR3 comprises 12 residues. Trimming stripped 3 bases from V and 14 bases from J, with 11 bases between. CDR3 sequence: CASSDGSLALHF. CDR3 DNA: TGTGCCAGCAGTGATGGCAGTTTGGCCCTCCACTTT.

This sequence joins TRBV6-5 and TRBJ2-4; D is undetermined. The ends were cut back, 7 bases at V and 10 bases at J, with 11 bases in the middle. The germline CDR1 and CDR2 sequences are MNHEY and SVGAGI. This CDR3 comprises 11 residues. The CDR3 DNA reads as TGTGCCAGCACCAACTATCAGATTCAGTACTTC. Its protein is CASTNYQIQYF.

This sequence joins TRBV3-1 (or the pseudogene TRBV3-2) and TRBJ2-5; D unclear. V was cut by 3 bases and J by 5 bases, with 7 bases left in between. Germline-derived CDR1 and CDR2 are LGHDT and YNNKEL (reference sequence). The CDR3 has 12 amino acids. The chain's CDR3 is CASSHPQETQYF. For the CDR3, the DNA is TGTGCCAGCAGCCACCCCCAGGAGACCCAGTACTTC.

The chain is built from TRBV7-2 and TRBJ2-1; a possible D gene is TRBD2 (6 bases). Germline CDR1 is SGHTA and CDR2 is FQGNSA. Trimming cost V 5 bases and J 9 bases, with 20 bases left between them. The CDR3 length is 15 residues. As DNA, the CDR3 is TGTGCCAGCAGCCAGGCGGAGGGTCGGGCGTCTGAGCAGTTCTTC. Translation gives CASSQAEGRASEQFF. Based on the CDR3 plus reference TRBV7-2 and TRBJ2-1, the full variable domain is GAGVSQSPSNKVTEKGKDVELRCDPISGHTALYWYRQSLGQGLEFLIYFQGNSAPDKSGLPSDRFSAERTGGSVSTLTIQRTQQEDSAVYLCASSQAEGRASEQFFGPGTRLTVL.

The gene calls are TRBV4-3 and TRBJ2-1; D may be TRBD2 (6 bases). The CDR3 is 17 residues long. Trimming stripped 0 bases from V and 0 bases from J, with 12 bases between. Germline values: CDR1 LGHNA, CDR2 YSLEER. CDR3 bases: TGCGCCAGCAGCCAAGATGAGCGGAGGGGCTCCTACAATGAGCAGTTCTTC. Translated, it gives CASSQDERRGSYNEQFF.

This clone was observed a handful of times. J is TRBJ1-2 and V is TRBV11-2, with 8 bases that match TRBD1. This CDR3 contains 16 residues. The junction had 12 bases not matched to a gene; V was cut back by 1 base and J by 8 bases. The germline CDR1 and CDR2 sequences are SGHAT and FQNNGV. The CDR3 nucleotides read TGTGCCAGCAGCTTAGGGTATGCAGGGGGCGCATCGGGCTACACCTTC. It translates to CASSLGYAGGASGYTF.

This clone was detected a few times. In DNA, the CDR3 is TGTGCCAGCAGGGGGCGAGGAGAGGAAGCTTTCTTT. Its protein is CASRGRGEEAFF. This chain uses TRBV7-8 with TRBJ1-1; maybe TRBD1 (5 bases). The CDR3 totals 12 residues. Trimming removed 6 bases at V and 8 bases at J, with 13 bases between. In germline, CDR1 is SGHVS, CDR2 FQNEAQ.

This clone has only one observation. The chain recombines TRBV16 with TRBJ1-1, with 8 bases lining up with TRBD1. This CDR3 comprises 14 residues. V lost 4 bases, J lost 0 bases, and 1 base stayed unmatched. Germline CDR1 and CDR2: KGHSY and FQNENV. In nucleotides, the CDR3 is TGTGCCAGCAGCCCGGGACAGGTGAACACTGAAGCTTTCTTT. Translating it yields CASSPGQVNTEAFF.

This CDR3 is CATSDPGLAGGGYNEQFF. CDR3 in DNA: TGTGCCACCAGTGACCCCGGACTAGCGGGAGGGGGCTACAATGAGCAGTTCTTC. The V call is TRBV24-1, the J call TRBJ2-1; 15 bases line up with TRBD2. The junction had 6 bases not matched to a gene; V was cut back by 4 bases and J by 3 bases. The CDR3 contains 18 residues. Germline V gene lookup returns CDR1 KGHDR and CDR2 SFDVKD.

This chain connects TRBV7-2 to TRBJ2-1; TRBD2 agrees at 9 bases. With V trimmed by 0 bases and J by 4 bases, 4 bases remained unmatched. The CDR3 is 16 amino acids. CDR1 and CDR2 (germline): SGHTA, FQGNSA. CDR3 DNA sequence: TGTGCCAGCAGCTTAGCGTGGAGCGGGAGGTACAATGAGCAGTTCTTC. This encodes CASSLAWSGRYNEQFF.

The J gene is TRBJ1-5, the V gene TRBV6-5; a possible D gene is TRBD1 (6 bases). V was shortened by 8 bases and J by 6 bases, with 17 bases between the two germline ends. In germline, CDR1 is MNHEY, CDR2 SVGAGI. The CDR3 is made up of 14 amino acids. CDR3 coding DNA: TGTGCCAGCGGGGGGGGGCAGGGCGGTCAGCCCCAGCATTTT. This translates into CASGGGQGGQPQHF.

The V and J genes are TRBV5-3 and TRBJ2-7, with TRBD1 matching 9 bases. TRBV5-3 falls under the ORF class, with uncertain function. The CDR3 loop spans 17 amino acids. Trimming took 0 bases from V and 3 from J; bases not matched to a gene: 10. The CDR3, as DNA: TGTGCCAGAAGCTTGGGACCCACAGGGGGCGCTAACTACGAGCAGTACTTC. This gives the protein CARSLGPTGGANYEQYF.

The genes are TRBV4-1 and TRBJ2-7; tentative D call: TRBD2 (6 bases). There are 13 residues in the CDR3. Looked up from germline, CDR1 is MGHRA and CDR2 is YSYEKL. V lost 5 bases and J lost 9, with 17 bases in between. In DNA form, the CDR3 reads TGCGCCAGCAGCACAACGGGTCTGGGAGGGCAGTACTTC. It codes for CASSTTGLGGQYF.

The rearrangement uses TRBV3-1 (or the pseudogene TRBV3-2) and TRBJ2-3; possible D gene TRBD2, 6 bases. The V and J ends lost 4 bases and 2 bases respectively, with 10 bases between them. The CDR3 is 14 amino acids. Germline V gene lookup returns CDR1 LGHDT and CDR2 YNNKEL (reference sequence). CDR3 DNA sequence: TGTGCCAGCAGCCGCAGCGGGTCCACAGATACGCAGTATTTT. Translated: CASSRSGSTDTQYF.

The chain is built from TRBV19 and TRBJ2-1; 10 bases line up with TRBD2. Germline V CDR1 and CDR2: LNHDA, SQIVND (reference sequence). Germline trimming cut 5 bases from V and 9 bases from J; bases unmatched to any gene: 7. This CDR3 spans 14 amino acids. The CDR3 bases are TGTGCCAGTAGTGGGGTAGCGGGAGGCACTGAGCAGTTCTTC. It encodes CASSGVAGGTEQFF.

This clone was recorded a few times. The chain combines TRBV19 with TRBJ1-2, with a possible D match to TRBD1 (5 bases). Germline V gene lookup returns CDR1 LNHDA and CDR2 SQIVND (reference sequence). The V end lost 5 bases, the J end lost 1 base, and 11 bases lay between the germline ends. The CDR3 is 14 amino acids. CDR3 loop: CASSRRQSNYGYTF. The CDR3 coding sequence is TGTGCCAGTAGTCGACGACAGAGTAACTATGGCTACACCTTC.

The V gene is TRBV5-1, the J gene TRBJ2-7, with TRBD2 as a possible D gene (6 bases). The germline V gene has CDR1 SGHRS and CDR2 YFSETQ. There are 15 residues in the CDR3. The V end lost 4 bases, the J end lost 5 bases, and 19 bases lay between the germline ends. The CDR3: CASSMLGLRGDEQYF. The CDR3 DNA reads as TGCGCCAGCAGCATGTTGGGACTCCGGGGCGACGAGCAGTACTTC.

This chain connects TRBV7-9 to TRBJ1-1, with 11 bases identical to TRBD1. V lost 5 bases and J lost 5; bases outside the gene matches: 1. The CDR3 runs 13 residues. Germline V gene lookup returns CDR1 SEHNR and CDR2 FQNEAQ (reference sequence). CDR3 DNA: TGTGCCAGCAGCCGGGACAGGGGGACTGAAGCTTTCTTT. Protein sequence: CASSRDRGTEAFF.

The chain links TRBV29-1 to TRBJ2-5, with D perhaps TRBD2 (6 bases). V gave up 3 bases and J gave up 3 bases, with 11 bases separating them. The CDR3 length is 13 residues. Germline V gives CDR1 SQVTM, CDR2 ANQGSEA. The CDR3 sequence: CSVDVAEEETQYF. The CDR3 DNA reads TGCAGCGTTGACGTAGCGGAGGAAGAGACCCAGTACTTC.

The gene calls are TRBV7-2 and TRBJ2-5, with a possible D match to TRBD1 (6 bases). Per germline, CDR1 SGHTA and CDR2 FQGNSA. The V and J ends lost 3 bases and 5 bases respectively, with 16 bases between them. The CDR3 is made up of 15 amino acids. CDR3 coding DNA: TGTGCCAGCAGCTTCGTGGGGGCTCGCGGGGAGACCCAGTACTTC. This encodes CASSFVGARGETQYF.

The rearrangement uses TRBV19 and TRBJ1-2; 7 positions match TRBD1. This CDR3 is built from 14 residues. CDR1 is LNHDA, CDR2 SQIVND, per germline (reference sequence). The V and J ends lost 7 bases and 3 bases, in that order; junction bases with no gene match: 8. The CDR3 region has the DNA TGTGCCAGTACTCCAGGGGGGAGGTACTATGGCTACACCTTC. This codes for CASTPGGRYYGYTF.

This clone was counted once. The gene calls are TRBV6-5 and TRBJ2-7; 7 bases fit TRBD1. Germline V gives CDR1 MNHEY, CDR2 SVGAGI. There are 14 residues in the CDR3. V was pared by 8 bases and J by 2 bases, with 9 bases of the junction left unmatched. CDR3 residues: CASQKSTGTYEQYF. The DNA of the CDR3 is TGTGCCAGCCAAAAGTCGACAGGGACCTACGAGCAGTACTTC.

V and J are TRBV21-1 and TRBJ2-1; the table's TRBD2 call for D was not verified on the DNA. TRBV21-1 constitutes a pseudogene. The CDR3 covers 13 residues. The DNA of the CDR3 is TGTGCCAGCAGCAGACTAGCCTACAATGAGCAGTTCTTC. Translated, it gives CASSRLAYNEQFF.